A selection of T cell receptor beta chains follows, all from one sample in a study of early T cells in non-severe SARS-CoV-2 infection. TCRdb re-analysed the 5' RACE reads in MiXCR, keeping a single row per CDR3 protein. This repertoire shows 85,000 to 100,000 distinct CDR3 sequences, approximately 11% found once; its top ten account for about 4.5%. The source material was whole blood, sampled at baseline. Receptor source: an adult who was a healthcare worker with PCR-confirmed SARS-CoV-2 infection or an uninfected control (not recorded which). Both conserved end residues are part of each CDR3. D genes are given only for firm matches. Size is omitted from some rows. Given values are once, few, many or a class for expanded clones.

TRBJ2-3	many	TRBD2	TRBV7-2	CASSPTSGSTDTQYF	TGTGCCAGCAGCCCGACTAGCGGGAGCACAGATACGCAGTATTTT
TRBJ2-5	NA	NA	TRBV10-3	CAIMSRQGETQYF	TGTGCCATCATGAGCCGGCAGGGAGAGACCCAGTACTTC
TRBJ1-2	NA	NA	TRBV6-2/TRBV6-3	CASTRLGRGYGYTF	TGTGCCAGCACCCGACTGGGGCGAGGCTATGGCTACACCTTC
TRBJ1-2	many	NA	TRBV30	CAWASLEGPNYGYTF	TGTGCCTGGGCGAGCTTGGAGGGGCCTAACTATGGCTACACCTTC
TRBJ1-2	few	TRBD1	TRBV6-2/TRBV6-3	CASRRGQGSYGYTF	TGTGCCAGCAGGAGGGGACAGGGGAGCTATGGCTACACCTTC
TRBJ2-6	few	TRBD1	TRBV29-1	CSVGDRDGANVLTF	TGCAGCGTGGGAGACAGGGATGGGGCCAACGTCCTGACTTTC
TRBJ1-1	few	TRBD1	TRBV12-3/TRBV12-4	CASSSPRTGGRGEAFF	TGTGCCAGCAGCTCCCCCCGGACAGGGGGCAGAGGTGAAGCTTTCTTT
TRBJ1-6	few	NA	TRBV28	CASSWYGSPLHF	TGTGCCAGCAGTTGGTATGGGTCACCCCTCCACTTT
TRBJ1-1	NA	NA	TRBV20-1	CSANEGRTEAFF	TGCAGTGCTAACGAGGGGCGAACTGAAGCTTTCTTT
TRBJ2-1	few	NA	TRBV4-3	CASSQGGRAGNEQFF	TGCGCCAGCAGCCAAGGGGGCAGGGCGGGGAATGAGCAGTTCTTC
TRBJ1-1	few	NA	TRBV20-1	CSALRWDLNTEAFF	TGCAGTGCTCTTAGGTGGGACCTGAACACTGAAGCTTTCTTT
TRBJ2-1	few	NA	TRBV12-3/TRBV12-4	CASSLISGDEQFF	TGTGCCAGCAGTTTGATCAGTGGGGATGAGCAGTTCTTC
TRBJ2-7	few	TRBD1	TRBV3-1	CASSPTRGQGREQYF	TGTGCCAGCAGCCCCACGAGGGGACAGGGTCGCGAGCAGTACTTC
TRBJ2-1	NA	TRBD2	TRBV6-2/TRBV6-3	CASSLVVGREDYNEQFF	TGTGCCAGCAGTCTGGTAGTTGGGCGGGAGGACTACAATGAGCAGTTCTTC
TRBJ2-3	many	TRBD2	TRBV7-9	CASSIRLAETLTDTQYF	TGTGCCAGCAGCATCCGACTAGCGGAGACTCTCACAGATACGCAGTATTTT
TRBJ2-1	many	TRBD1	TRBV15	CATSRDLGQGPPEQFF	TGTGCCACCAGCAGGGACCTGGGACAGGGACCCCCGGAGCAGTTCTTC
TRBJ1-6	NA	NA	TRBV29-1	CSVVVDYNSPLHF	TGCAGCGTTGTGGTCGACTATAATTCACCCCTCCACTTT
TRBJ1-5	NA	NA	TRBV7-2	CASSLRSSGQTIYQPQHF	TGTGCCAGCAGCTTAAGATCGTCAGGACAGACTATCTATCAGCCCCAGCATTTT
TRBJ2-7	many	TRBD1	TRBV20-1	CSARAEDRALSYEQYF	TGCAGTGCTAGAGCGGAGGACAGGGCTTTATCCTACGAGCAGTACTTC
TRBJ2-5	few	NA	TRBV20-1	CSAIFRVQETQYF	TGCAGTGCTATATTCAGGGTACAAGAGACCCAGTACTTC
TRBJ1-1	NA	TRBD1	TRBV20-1	CSAGDKGTGSTEAFF	TGCAGTGCTGGGGATAAGGGGACAGGGAGCACTGAAGCTTTCTTT
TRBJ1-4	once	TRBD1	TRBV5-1	CASSLEGGLPNEKLFF	TGCGCCAGCAGCTTGGAAGGGGGCCTACCTAATGAAAAACTGTTTTTT
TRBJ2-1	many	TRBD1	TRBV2	CASSEGTGFREQFF	TGTGCCAGCAGTGAAGGGACAGGGTTTCGAGAGCAGTTCTTC
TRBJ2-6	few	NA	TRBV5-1	CASSFLLTGANVLTF	TGCGCCAGCAGCTTCTTGCTGACTGGGGCCAACGTCCTGACTTTC
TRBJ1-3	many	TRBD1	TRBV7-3	CASSVRTGTSGNTIYF	TGTGCCAGCAGCGTTCGGACAGGGACTTCTGGAAACACCATATATTTT
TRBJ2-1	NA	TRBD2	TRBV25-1	CASSEYAGGPYNEQFF	TGTGCCAGCAGTGAATACGCGGGGGGGCCGTACAATGAGCAGTTCTTC
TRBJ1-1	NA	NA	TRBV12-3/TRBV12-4	CASSFLGSEAFF	TGTGCCAGCAGTTTCTTGGGGAGTGAAGCTTTCTTT
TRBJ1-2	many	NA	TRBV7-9	CASTQGGALGYTF	TGTGCCAGCACTCAAGGGGGGGCGCTTGGCTACACCTTC
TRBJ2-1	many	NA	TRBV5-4	CASSLVSPPWQFF	TGTGCCAGCAGCTTGGTCTCCCCCCCATGGCAGTTCTTC
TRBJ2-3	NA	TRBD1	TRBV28	CASSLSRGLYTQYF	TGTGCCAGCAGTTTGAGCAGGGGGCTGTATACGCAGTATTTT
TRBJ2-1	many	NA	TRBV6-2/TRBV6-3	CASSTNWGRNEQFF	TGTGCCAGCAGTACAAACTGGGGGAGAAATGAGCAGTTCTTC
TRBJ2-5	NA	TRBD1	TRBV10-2	CASSGDRGRETQYF	TGCGCCAGCAGTGGTGACAGGGGACGGGAGACCCAGTACTTC
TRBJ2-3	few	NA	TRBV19	CASSSVGVTDTQYF	TGTGCCAGTAGTTCCGTGGGAGTGACAGATACGCAGTATTTT
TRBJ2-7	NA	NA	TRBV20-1	CSAGKGRNEQYF	TGCAGTGCTGGCAAGGGGCGCAACGAGCAGTACTTC
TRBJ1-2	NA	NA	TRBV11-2	CASSLDPGEPYGYTF	TGTGCCAGCAGCTTGGATCCCGGGGAACCTTATGGCTACACCTTC
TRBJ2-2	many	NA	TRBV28	CAIEGQNTGELFF	TGTGCCATCGAGGGACAAAACACCGGGGAGCTGTTTTTT